This T cell receptor (beta chain) was recorded in a study of a mutant IDH1 vaccine in newly diagnosed glioma. Study at large: Those enrolled had earlier been treated with radiotherapy, temozolomide, or both, mostly both.

The sample's time point: baseline, week 1 (first vaccination visit). Treatment reported: pre-vaccination baseline after standard-of-care therapy. Produced via immunoSEQ multiplex PCR; TCRdb's table is partial and in-frame only. The table records about 67,000 clones, around four fifths of them present only once. The germline V gene encodes CDR1 SGHVS and CDR2 FNYEAQ. This CDR3 has 16 amino acids. Losses at the gene ends were 1 base for V and 1 base for J; bases not matched to a gene: 2. This sequence originates from a woman aged 18-35 years with glioma. Some clones in this sample may be carry-over from other donors' samples. Material: peripheral blood mononuclear cells (PBMCs), obtained from a glioma patient treated with radiotherapy, temozolomide or both. The chain couples TRBV7-6 to TRBJ2-5, with 11 positions matching TRBD2. CDR3 amino acids: CASSLVAGGFQETQYF. The DNA of the CDR3 is TGTGCCAGCAGCTTAGTAGCGGGAGGGTTCCAAGAGACCCAGTACTTC.